This T cell receptor beta chain is from a study of T-cell reconstitution after alpha-beta-depleted transplantation in children. Study-wide points: At the one-year point after transplant, T-cell counts and TCRbeta diversity were found to come mostly from T cells that had been newly produced. Roughly two months post-transplant, alpha-beta T cells reportedly originated from several hundred graft clones that had expanded.

As it was prepared, the TCRbeta library received unique molecular identifiers. MiXCR, run by TCRdb on the PCR reads, gives a single entry per CDR3 protein. The sample records over 150,000 distinct CDR3 sequences, about 7% being singletons. Details on this clonotype: The antigen remains undetermined.

After removal of 2 bases from V and 8 bases from J, the junction contained 9 bases not matched to a gene. This CDR3 has 15 residues. CDR1 and CDR2 (germline): MNHNS, SASEGT. This sequence originates from a boy aged 2-9 years with acute lymphoblastic leukemia, due to receive a stem cell transplant. The input for sequencing was PBMCs, taken before TCRalphabeta/CD19-depleted stem cell transplant. The chain couples TRBV6-1 to TRBJ2-1; 7 positions match TRBD1. CDR3 bases: TGTGCCAGCAGTGAACCGGGACGAGGGGGCGATGAGCAGTTCTTC. Its protein is CASSEPGRGGDEQFF.